This T cell receptor (beta chain) came from a study of cytomegalovirus exposure and HLA in healthy donors. With regard to this clone: No antigen is known for it.

Primers for the PCR totalled 60 Vbeta and 13 Jbeta. Sequenced by immunoSEQ multiplex PCR; TCRdb stores in-frame clones only, minus some. The data show 110,000 to 150,000 clones, 79% seen once. Germline V CDR1 and CDR2: SGDLS, YYNGEE. The CDR3 totals 14 residues. V was cut by 3 bases and J by 2 bases, with 12 bases left in between. Study results and caveats: In an earlier analysis, about 87% or about 30%: the productive usage of most TCR beta V segments. Near-uniform donor sequencing depth was presumed by presence/absence analyses. Links to common viral pathogens appeared, in a later analysis, for several of the most significant clusters.

The TCR originated in a female donor in good health and CMV-seronegative. The sample comprised PBMCs. The chain carries TRBV9 and TRBJ2-7, with D perhaps matching TRBD2 (5 bases). CDR3 sequence (DNA): TGTGCCAGCAGCGGGAATTTGGGAGCCTACGAGCAGTACTTC. It specifies CASSGNLGAYEQYF.